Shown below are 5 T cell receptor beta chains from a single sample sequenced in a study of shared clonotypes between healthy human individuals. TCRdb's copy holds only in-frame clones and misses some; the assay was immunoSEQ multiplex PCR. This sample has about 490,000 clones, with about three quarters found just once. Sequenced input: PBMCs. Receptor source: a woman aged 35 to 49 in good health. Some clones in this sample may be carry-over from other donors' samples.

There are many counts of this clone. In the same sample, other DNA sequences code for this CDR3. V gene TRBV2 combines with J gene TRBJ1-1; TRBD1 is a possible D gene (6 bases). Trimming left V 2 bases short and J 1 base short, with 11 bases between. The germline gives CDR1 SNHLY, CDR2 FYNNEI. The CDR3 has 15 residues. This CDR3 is CASSESGQPNTEAFF. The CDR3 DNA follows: TGTGCCAGCAGTGAAAGTGGACAGCCGAACACTGAAGCTTTCTTT.

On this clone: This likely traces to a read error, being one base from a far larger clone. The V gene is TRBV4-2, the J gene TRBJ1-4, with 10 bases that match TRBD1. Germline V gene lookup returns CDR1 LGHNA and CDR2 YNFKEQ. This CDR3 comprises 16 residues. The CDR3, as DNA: TGTGCCAGCAGCCAGGGCCAGGGACAGGGGTTTGAAAGACTGTTTTTT. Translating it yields CASSQGQGQGFERLFF.

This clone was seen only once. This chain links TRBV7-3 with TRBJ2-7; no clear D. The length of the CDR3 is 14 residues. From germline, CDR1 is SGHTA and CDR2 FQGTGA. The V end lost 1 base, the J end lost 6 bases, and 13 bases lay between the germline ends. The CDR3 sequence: CASSLMALRSEQYF. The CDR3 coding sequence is TGTGCCAGCAGCTTAATGGCCCTCCGTTCCGAGCAGTACTTC.

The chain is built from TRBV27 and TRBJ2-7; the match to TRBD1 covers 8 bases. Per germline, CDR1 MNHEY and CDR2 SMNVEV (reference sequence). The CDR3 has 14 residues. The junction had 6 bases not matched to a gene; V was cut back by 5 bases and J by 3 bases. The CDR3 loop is CASSRTGTFYEQYF. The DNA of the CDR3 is TGTGCCAGCAGTCGGACAGGGACGTTCTACGAGCAGTACTTC.

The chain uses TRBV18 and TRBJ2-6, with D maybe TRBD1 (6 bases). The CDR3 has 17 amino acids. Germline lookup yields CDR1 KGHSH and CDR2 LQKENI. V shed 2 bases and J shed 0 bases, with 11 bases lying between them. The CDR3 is CASSPTGPSSGANVLTF. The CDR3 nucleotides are TGTGCCAGCTCACCAACAGGGCCGAGCTCTGGGGCCAACGTCCTGACTTTC.